A single sample is the source of the 3 T cell receptor beta chains below, sequenced in a study of cytomegalovirus exposure and HLA in healthy donors. PCR was performed using 60 Vbeta and 13 Jbeta primers. Some clones are missing from TCRdb's copy, which holds only in-frame ones; the method was immunoSEQ multiplex PCR. The profile covers about 250,000 clones, with about 88% appearing a single time and 0.24% taken by the ten largest. Sequences were obtained from PBMCs. The receptors come from a girl aged 2-10 years in good health and CMV-seronegative.

The V and J genes are TRBV9 and TRBJ1-2; D is possibly TRBD1 (5 bases). CDR3 length: 16 amino acids. The germline CDR1 and CDR2 sequences are SGDLS and YYNGEE. V lost 1 base to trimming and J lost 4 bases, with 17 bases between them. The CDR3 loop is CASSVSHSQGSYGYTF. In DNA form, the CDR3 reads TGTGCCAGCAGCGTAAGTCACTCCCAGGGTAGCTATGGCTACACCTTC.

The chain carries TRBV5-4 and TRBJ2-6; D is ambiguous. V shed 0 bases and J shed 1 base, with 14 bases lying between them. Germline V CDR1 and CDR2: SGHNT, YYREEE (reference sequence). The CDR3 is 18 residues long. The CDR3 DNA is TGTGCCAGCAGCTTGGGCGGTGGTCGGCCATCTGGGGCCAACGTCCTGACTTTC. This translates into CASSLGGGRPSGANVLTF.

V and J are TRBV6-1 and TRBJ2-4; tentative D call: TRBD1 (5 bases). With 4 bases removed from V and 8 bases from J, the gap between germline ends came to 12 bases. There are 13 residues in the CDR3. Germline V gene data show CDR1 as MNHNS and CDR2 as SASEGT. This CDR3 is CASSGGRGYIQYF. The CDR3 bases are TGTGCCAGCAGTGGTGGAAGGGGCTACATTCAGTACTTC.